The T cell receptor beta chain under discussion was sequenced for a study of control samples from healthy donors and cancer patients. The assay was immunoSEQ multiplex PCR, and TCRdb's table has in-frame clones only and misses some. The repertoire has about 410,000 clones, more than 80% of them found once; the top ten carry around 6.4%. Trimming took off 7 bases at V and 4 bases at J, with 19 bases between the two ends. CDR1 MNHEY and CDR2 SVGAGI come from the germline V gene. The CDR3 length is 15 residues. The specimen was PBMCs. The source is a man in his forties with head and neck cancer. The gene calls are TRBV6-5 and TRBJ1-2, with unresolved D. The CDR3 DNA follows: TGTGCCAGCAAAGAAGGGCTCGGTAGGGCCTATGGCTACACCTTC. It codes for CASKEGLGRAYGYTF.